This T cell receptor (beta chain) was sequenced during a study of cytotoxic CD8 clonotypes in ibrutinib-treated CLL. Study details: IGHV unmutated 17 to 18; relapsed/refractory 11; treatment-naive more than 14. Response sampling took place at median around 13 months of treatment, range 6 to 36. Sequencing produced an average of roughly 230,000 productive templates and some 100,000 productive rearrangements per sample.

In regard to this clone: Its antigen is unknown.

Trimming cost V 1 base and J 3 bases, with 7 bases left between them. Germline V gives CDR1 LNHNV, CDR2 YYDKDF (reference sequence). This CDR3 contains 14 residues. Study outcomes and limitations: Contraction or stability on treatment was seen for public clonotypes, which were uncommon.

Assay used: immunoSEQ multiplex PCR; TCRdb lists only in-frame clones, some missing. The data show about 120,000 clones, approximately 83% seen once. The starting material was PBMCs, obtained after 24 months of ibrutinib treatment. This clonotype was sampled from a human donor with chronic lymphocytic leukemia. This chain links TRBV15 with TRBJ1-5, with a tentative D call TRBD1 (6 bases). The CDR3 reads CATSRGQDNQPQHF. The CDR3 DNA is TGTGCCACCAGCAGAGGACAGGACAATCAGCCCCAGCATTTT.